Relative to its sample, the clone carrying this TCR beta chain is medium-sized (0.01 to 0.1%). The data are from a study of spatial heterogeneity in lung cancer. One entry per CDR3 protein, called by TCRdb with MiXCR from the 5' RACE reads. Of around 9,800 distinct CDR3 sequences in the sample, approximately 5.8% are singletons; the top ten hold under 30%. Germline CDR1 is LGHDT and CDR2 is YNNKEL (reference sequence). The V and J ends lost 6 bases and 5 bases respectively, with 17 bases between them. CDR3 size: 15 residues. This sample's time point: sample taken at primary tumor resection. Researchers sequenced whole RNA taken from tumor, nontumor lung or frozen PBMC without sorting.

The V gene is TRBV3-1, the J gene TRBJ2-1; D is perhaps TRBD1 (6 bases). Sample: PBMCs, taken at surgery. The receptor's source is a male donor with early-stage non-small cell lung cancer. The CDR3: CASSLQGYKNNEQFF. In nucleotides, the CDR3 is TGTGCCAGCAGTCTACAGGGTTACAAAAACAATGAGCAGTTCTTC.